This passage covers 18 T cell receptor beta chains from one sample sequenced in a study of T cell repertoires in cytomegalovirus infection. No antigens are known for them. TCRdb passed the reads through MiXCR, listing each CDR3 protein once. Of 400,000 to 600,000 distinct CDR3 sequences listed, approximately 42% were seen once; the top ten hold just under 45%. The sequences come from cultured PBMCs, collected from culture after CMV antigen stimulation. Receptor source: a human donor in good health (CMV status not recorded). Some clones in this sample may be carry-over from other donors' samples.

This sequence joins TRBV7-6 and TRBJ2-2; TRBD1 is a possible D gene (6 bases). Germline lookup yields CDR1 SGHVS and CDR2 FNYEAQ. The CDR3 length is 16 residues. V shed 3 bases and J shed 6 bases, with 17 bases lying between them. This CDR3 reads CASSFDGDTPAGELFF. CDR3 DNA: TGTGCCAGCAGCTTTGACGGGGACACACCGGCCGGGGAGCTGTTTTTT.

The gene calls are TRBV7-8 and TRBJ1-5; a possible D gene is TRBD1 (6 bases). The V end was cut by 5 bases, the J end by 4 bases, with 9 bases between. This CDR3 region has 13 residues. Looked up from germline, CDR1 is SGHVS and CDR2 is FQNEAQ. This CDR3 is CASSGGQNQPQHF. CDR3 in DNA: TGTGCCAGCAGCGGGGGGCAAAATCAGCCCCAGCATTTT.

This rearrangement joins TRBV6-5 to TRBJ2-1, with D perhaps matching TRBD2 (5 bases). From germline, CDR1 is MNHEY and CDR2 SVGAGI. The length of the CDR3 is 17 residues. V was pared by 2 bases and J by 0 bases, with 14 bases between. The CDR3: CASSYPSGESSYNEQFF. DNA for the CDR3: TGTGCCAGCAGTTACCCCAGCGGAGAGAGCTCCTACAATGAGCAGTTCTTC.

V and J are TRBV6-2 or TRBV6-3 and TRBJ2-1, with TRBD2 identical over 14 bases. V was pared by 7 bases and J by 4 bases, with 6 bases of the junction left unmatched. The CDR3 contains 16 residues. The germline CDR1 and CDR2 sequences are MNHEY and SVGEGT. In DNA form, the CDR3 reads TGTGCCAGCACTGGACTAGCGGGAGGACCATACAATGAGCAGTTCTTC. Translated: CASTGLAGGPYNEQFF.

This clonotype came up a few times. The genes are TRBV6-2 or TRBV6-3 and TRBJ2-7; 7 bases are a match to TRBD2. The CDR3 totals 14 residues. Germline V gene sequence: CDR1 MNHEY, CDR2 SVGEGT. J gave up 2 bases and V 2 bases, and 3 bases lay outside the gene matches. The CDR3 spells CASSYGAGTYEQYF. The CDR3 coding sequence is TGTGCCAGCAGTTACGGAGCGGGGACCTACGAGCAGTACTTC.

The rearrangement uses TRBV28 and TRBJ2-1; unclear D gene. Between the trimmed V and J ends, which lost 7 bases and 0 bases, there was a span of 7 bases. This CDR3 has 13 amino acids. Germline lookup yields CDR1 MDHEN and CDR2 SYDVKM. The chain's CDR3 is CASKARSYNEQFF. The CDR3 bases are TGTGCCAGCAAGGCCCGCTCCTACAATGAGCAGTTCTTC.

This clonotype was counted only a few times. This sequence joins TRBV7-6 and TRBJ2-3; 8 bases match TRBD2. This CDR3 spans 16 amino acids. V lost 6 bases, J lost 10 bases, and 18 bases stayed unmatched. The germline gives CDR1 SGHVS, CDR2 FNYEAQ. Written as DNA, the CDR3 is TGTGCCAGCAGTCCGAAACTAGCGGCGGCTGGATTGGCGCAGTATTTT. Translating it yields CASSPKLAAAGLAQYF.

J is TRBJ1-4 and V is TRBV28; possibly TRBD1 for D (5 bases). The CDR3 has 13 amino acids. Germline V gene data show CDR1 as MDHEN and CDR2 as SYDVKM. V was trimmed by 7 bases and J by 7 bases, leaving 13 bases between them. CDR3 amino acids: CASIKSGGEKLFF. For the CDR3, the DNA is TGTGCCAGCATTAAGTCGGGGGGTGAAAAACTGTTTTTT.

This clonotype was observed a few times. The chain couples TRBV6-2 or TRBV6-3 to TRBJ2-1; 7 bases map to TRBD2. Trimming cost V 2 bases and J 7 bases; bases outside gene matches: 2. Germline V gives CDR1 MNHEY, CDR2 SVGEGT. This CDR3 is 13 amino acids long. CDR3 region: CASSYGLGNEQFF. The DNA for the CDR3 is TGTGCCAGCAGTTACGGACTAGGGAATGAGCAGTTCTTC.

The rearrangement uses TRBV27 and TRBJ1-2; 8 bases are shared with TRBD1. Looked up from germline, CDR1 is MNHEY and CDR2 is SMNVEV (reference sequence). Trimming took 5 bases from V and 7 from J; bases not matched to a gene: 12. CDR3 length equals 15 residues. CDR3 sequence reads: CASSRLALTGGGYTF. In DNA, the CDR3 is TGTGCCAGCAGTCGACTAGCTCTAACAGGGGGTGGCTACACCTTC.

The chain has TRBV4-1 and TRBJ1-2; TRBD1 might be the D (5 bases). The V end lost 1 base, the J end lost 4 bases, and 10 bases lay between the germline ends. This CDR3 has 14 amino acids. Germline CDR1 reads MGHRA; CDR2 reads YSYEKL. CDR3 sequence reads: CASSQGQFSYGYTF. The CDR3 nucleotides are TGCGCCAGCAGCCAAGGACAGTTTTCCTATGGCTACACCTTC.

V gene TRBV9 combines with J gene TRBJ2-3, with 7 bases fitting TRBD1. Trimming at V came to 3 bases and at J to 5 bases, leaving 9 bases not matched to a gene. Per the germline V gene, CDR1 is SGDLS and CDR2 is YYNGEE. The CDR3 has 15 amino acids. The CDR3 nucleotides read TGTGCCAGCAGCGCCTGGGACAGTATAGGAGATACGCAGTATTTT. Protein: CASSAWDSIGDTQYF.

Turning to this clonotype: A junction boundary mismatches the germline segment, possibly from a read error. This chain joins TRBV7-9 and TRBJ2-7, with D tentatively TRBD1 (6 bases). The CDR3 length is 14 residues. Germline lookup yields CDR1 SEHNR and CDR2 FQNEAQ (reference sequence). CDR3 coding DNA: TGTGTCAGCAGCCCAGGGGCTTTCAACTACGAGCAGTACTTC. The encoded protein is CVSSPGAFNYEQYF. The whole variable domain, filled in from reference TRBV7-9 and TRBJ2-7, reads DTGVSQNPRHKITKRGQNVTFRCDPISEHNRLYWYRQTLGQGPEFLTYFQNEAQLEKSRLLSDRFSAERPKGSFSTLEIQRTEQGDSAMYLCVSSPGAFNYEQYFGPGTRLTVT.

The chain combines TRBV5-1 with TRBJ1-1; maybe TRBD1 (5 bases). From germline, CDR1 is SGHRS and CDR2 YFSETQ. The CDR3 runs 14 residues. V was trimmed by 0 bases and J by 10 bases, leaving 16 bases between them. The DNA for the CDR3 is TGCGCCAGCAGCTTGGGGGGTCAGGGTCCCCCAGCTTTCTTT. Its protein is CASSLGGQGPPAFF.

DNA of the CDR3: TGTGCCAGCCTCAGGAGCTCCTACGAGCAGTACTTC. Translating gives CASLRSSYEQYF. V usage is TRBV6-1 and J usage is TRBJ2-7; D is unclear. Germline-derived CDR1 and CDR2 are MNHNS and SASEGT. V was clipped by 8 bases and J by 0 bases, with 8 bases between them. The CDR3 is made up of 12 amino acids.

CDR3 sequence reads: CASSLAGRGQETQYF. The CDR3 DNA follows: TGTGCCAGCAGCTTAGCCGGGCGGGGCCAAGAGACCCAGTACTTC. V usage is TRBV7-2 and J usage is TRBJ2-5; the D gene is possibly TRBD2 (6 bases). Germline-derived CDR1 and CDR2 are SGHTA and FQGNSA. This CDR3 contains 15 residues. V lost 0 bases, J lost 1 base, and 9 bases lay in between. Using reference TRBV7-2 and TRBJ2-5 for the parts outside the CDR3, the full variable domain is GAGVSQSPSNKVTEKGKDVELRCDPISGHTALYWYRQSLGQGLEFLIYFQGNSAPDKSGLPSDRFSAERTGGSVSTLTIQRTQQEDSAVYLCASSLAGRGQETQYFGPGTRLLVL.

The CDR3, as DNA: TGTGCCAGCAGCTTAAGGCAAAATAAGCAGTTCTTC. As protein: CASSLRQNKQFF. The rearrangement links TRBV7-4 to TRBJ2-1; no clear D gene. The CDR3 is 12 amino acids. Germline values: CDR1 SGHVT, CDR2 SQSDAQ. Trimming shortened V by 2 bases and J by 11 bases, and 10 bases separated the two germline ends.

V is TRBV6-4 and J is TRBJ2-1, with TRBD2 identical over 8 bases. The V gene's germline CDR1 is MRHNA and CDR2 SNTAGT. The V segment lost 6 bases and the J segment 9 bases; nucleotides outside the gene matches: 10. The CDR3 is 14 amino acids. CDR3 amino acids: CASSPGGLGGEQFF. DNA of the CDR3: TGTGCCAGCAGCCCGGGGGGGCTAGGAGGTGAGCAGTTCTTC.